The TCR beta chain under discussion was sequenced for a study of T cell responses to AZD1222 COVID-19 vaccine. General study findings and limits: Repertoires were collected only later (after the peak T cell response had occurred). Females outnumbered males among donors, who were mostly white British; clonal diversity was possibly underestimated.

This CDR3 has 17 residues. Germline V gives CDR1 SGHTA, CDR2 FQGNSA. Germline trimming cut 2 bases from V and 1 base from J; bases unmatched to any gene: 4. This clone was observed a handful of times. Its target is not known. Measured with immunoSEQ multiplex PCR; TCRdb has only the in-frame clones, and not every one. This sample has around 130,000 clones, with around 94% found just once. The sequence was collected from an adult in good health. The sequencing here drew on peripheral blood, taken on day 0 of AZD1222 vaccination. The chain carries TRBV7-2 and TRBJ2-1; 11 bases match TRBD2. This CDR3 reads CASSLTSGSMSYNEQFF. CDR3 coding DNA: TGTGCCAGCAGCTTAACTAGCGGGAGTATGTCCTACAATGAGCAGTTCTTC. The complete variable domain, with remaining parts taken from reference TRBV7-2 and TRBJ2-1, reads GAGVSQSPSNKVTEKGKDVELRCDPISGHTALYWYRQSLGQGLEFLIYFQGNSAPDKSGLPSDRFSAERTGGSVSTLTIQRTQQEDSAVYLCASSLTSGSMSYNEQFFGPGTRLTVL.